Below are 26 T cell receptor beta chains sequenced from a single sample in a study of CD8 T cells in Susac syndrome. Random-hexamer reverse transcription was applied to about 0.45 to 1 ug RNA. TCRdb redid the calling of the immunoSEQ multiplex PCR reads with MiXCR, one entry per CDR3 protein. The data show 70,000 to 95,000 distinct CDR3 sequences, nearly 95% seen once. Material: CD8+ T cells from PBMCs. These receptor sequences come from a human donor with Susac syndrome.

CDR3 sequence: CASSFQAGGANYGYTF. The CDR3, as DNA: TGTGCCAGCAGCTTTCAAGCAGGGGGCGCGAACTATGGCTACACCTTC. The rearrangement links TRBV13 to TRBJ1-2; TRBD1 agrees at 8 bases. The V and J ends lost 3 bases and 2 bases, in that order; junction bases with no gene match: 8. In germline, CDR1 is PRHDT, CDR2 FYEKMQ (reference sequence). The CDR3 totals 16 residues.

The rearrangement joins TRBV9 to TRBJ2-1; a weak D match, TRBD1 (6 bases). Trimming took off 3 bases at V and 8 bases at J, with 12 bases between the two ends. The length of the CDR3 is 13 residues. Germline V gene data show CDR1 as SGDLS and CDR2 as YYNGEE. The DNA for the CDR3 is TGTGCCAGCAGCGAGGACAGTGTCGATGAGCAGTTCTTC. This sequence encodes CASSEDSVDEQFF.

This chain uses TRBV24-1 with TRBJ2-1, with a weak D call TRBD1 (7 bases). The CDR3 is 16 amino acids. Germline CDR1 is KGHDR and CDR2 is SFDVKD. Trimming stripped 4 bases from V and 7 bases from J, with 19 bases between. CDR3 coding DNA: TGTGCCACCAGTGAACGTGAAGCGACAGGGAGGAATGAGCAGTTCTTC. Translation: CATSEREATGRNEQFF.

The genes are TRBV29-1 and TRBJ1-1, with TRBD1 matching over 7 bases. From germline, CDR1 is SQVTM and CDR2 ANQGSEA. Trimming took 4 bases from V and 11 from J; bases not matched to a gene: 4. The CDR3 totals 10 residues. CDR3 bases: TGCAGCGTTGGAGGGACAGTGGCTTTCTTT. Amino acids: CSVGGTVAFF.

The chain carries TRBV14 and TRBJ2-7, with D possibly matching TRBD2 (5 bases). CDR3 length: 14 amino acids. The V and J ends lost 4 bases and 6 bases respectively, with 16 bases between them. In germline, CDR1 is SGHDN, CDR2 FVKESK. The CDR3 sequence: CASSLRGAGGEQYF. The CDR3 bases are TGTGCCAGCAGCCTCCGGGGAGCCGGCGGCGAGCAGTACTTC.

The count of this clonotype is one. The gene calls are TRBV7-6 and TRBJ1-3; D not resolved. CDR1 and CDR2 (germline): SGHVS, FNYEAQ. The CDR3 loop spans 16 amino acids. V lost 5 bases to trimming and J lost 1 base, with 15 bases between them. This CDR3 is CASSQGPGYSGNTIYF. The CDR3, as DNA: TGTGCCAGCAGCCAAGGGCCCGGCTATTCTGGAAACACCATATATTTT.

The CDR3 loop reads CASTWEGKGNTEAFF. CDR3 DNA: TGCGCCAGCACATGGGAGGGGAAGGGCAACACTGAAGCTTTCTTT. The genes are TRBV5-1 and TRBJ1-1, with D possibly being TRBD1 (5 bases). Germline V gene data show CDR1 as SGHRS and CDR2 as YFSETQ. The CDR3 is 15 amino acids. The V end was cut by 6 bases, the J end by 2 bases, with 17 bases between.

CDR3 amino acids: CASSARYDRGPEQFF. CDR3 nucleotide sequence: TGTGCCAGCAGCGCTCGGTATGACCGGGGCCCTGAGCAGTTCTTC. This rearrangement joins TRBV9 to TRBJ2-1, with D perhaps assigned TRBD1 or TRBD2 (5 bases each). The germline CDR1 and CDR2 sequences are SGDLS and YYNGEE. The V end lost 3 bases, the J end lost 9 bases, and 19 bases lay between the germline ends. The CDR3 loop spans 15 amino acids.

The chain has TRBV19 and TRBJ2-7; 7 bases are shared with TRBD2. The CDR3 sequence is 13 residues long. After removal of 8 bases from V and 5 bases from J, the junction contained 9 bases not matched to a gene. The germline CDR1 and CDR2 sequences are LNHDA and SQIVND (reference sequence). The CDR3 DNA sequence: TGTGCCAGTTCCCCCCCTACTAGCGACGAGCAGTACTTC. This gives the protein CASSPPTSDEQYF. The entire variable domain, with the rest obtained from reference TRBV19 and TRBJ2-7, is as follows: DGGITQSPKYLFRKEGQNVTLSCEQNLNHDAMYWYRQDPGQGLRLIYYSQIVNDFQKGDIAEGYSVSREKKESFPLTVTSAQKNPTAFYLCASSPPTSDEQYFGPGTRLTVT.

The chain is built from TRBV19 and TRBJ2-2; 9 bases match TRBD2. The germline V gene encodes CDR1 LNHDA and CDR2 SQIVND (reference sequence). The V gene end was trimmed by 4 bases and the J gene end by 1 base; junction bases not matched to a gene: 4. The CDR3 is 16 amino acids. This CDR3 reads CASSKLAGMNTGELFF. The CDR3 bases are TGTGCCAGTAGTAAGCTAGCGGGGATGAACACCGGGGAGCTGTTTTTT.

The chain has TRBV20-1 and TRBJ2-1; the match to TRBD2 covers 8 bases. The V gene end was trimmed by 5 bases and the J gene end by 0 bases; junction bases not matched to a gene: 12. Germline assignment: CDR1 DFQATT and CDR2 SNEGSKA (reference sequence). The CDR3 runs to 17 residues. The CDR3 coding sequence is TGCAGTGCTCCCGCCCTAACTAGCGGAACCTCCTACAATGAGCAGTTCTTC. Translated, it gives CSAPALTSGTSYNEQFF.

This chain connects TRBV7-2 to TRBJ2-1; perhaps TRBD1 as D (6 bases). This CDR3 has 16 residues. The germline V gene encodes CDR1 SGHTA and CDR2 FQGNSA. The ends were cut back, 1 base at V and 0 bases at J, with 10 bases in the middle. For the CDR3, the DNA is TGTGCCAGCAGCTTAGGGACAGTGAGCTCCTACAATGAGCAGTTCTTC. It translates to CASSLGTVSSYNEQFF.

The chain links TRBV5-1 to TRBJ2-5, with 10 bases identical to TRBD1. CDR1 and CDR2 (germline): SGHRS, YFSETQ. V lost 3 bases and J lost 3; bases outside the gene matches: 5. The CDR3 has 15 amino acids. Here the CDR3 reads CASSSTGTGEETQYF. The CDR3 DNA sequence: TGCGCCAGCAGCTCCACCGGGACAGGGGAAGAGACCCAGTACTTC.

The chain links TRBV27 to TRBJ2-7; 13 bases are shared with TRBD2. This CDR3 is 14 amino acids long. V lost 7 bases, J lost 6 bases, and 6 bases stayed unmatched. Germline V lookup: CDR1 MNHEY, CDR2 SMNVEV (reference sequence). The CDR3 loop reads CASTLLAGGPEQYF. In DNA, the CDR3 is TGTGCCAGCACCCTACTAGCGGGAGGGCCCGAGCAGTACTTC.

The rearrangement links TRBV7-9 to TRBJ2-7; 11 positions agree with TRBD2. Germline assignment: CDR1 SEHNR and CDR2 FQNEAQ (reference sequence). The V segment lost 5 bases and the J segment 3 bases; nucleotides outside the gene matches: 9. CDR3 length: 16 residues. The chain's CDR3 is CASSVTGTSGIYEQYF. CDR3 DNA sequence: TGTGCCAGCAGCGTAACCGGGACTAGCGGAATCTACGAGCAGTACTTC.

The chain has TRBV7-9 and TRBJ1-1; D is unresolved. The germline CDR1 and CDR2 sequences are SEHNR and FQNEAQ (reference sequence). The V gene lost 3 bases and the J gene lost 4 bases, with 9 bases spanning the gap. This CDR3 spans 13 amino acids. CDR3 DNA sequence: TGTGCCAGCAGCTTTCCCCAGTTCACTGAAGCTTTCTTT. Protein sequence: CASSFPQFTEAFF.

The rearrangement uses TRBV4-3 and TRBJ2-3; 13 bases map to TRBD2. CDR3 length: 16 amino acids. V dropped 5 bases and J dropped 4; count of bases not matched to a gene: 6. CDR1 and CDR2 from the germline V gene are LGHNA and YSLEER. In DNA form, the CDR3 reads TGCGCCAGCAGCTACCGGACTAGCGGGAGCTCAGATACGCAGTATTTT. Its protein is CASSYRTSGSSDTQYF.

The rearrangement uses TRBV4-3 and TRBJ2-7; possibly TRBD1 for D (5 bases). The V and J ends lost 3 bases and 5 bases respectively, with 14 bases between them. Germline loops: CDR1 LGHNA, CDR2 YSLEER. CDR3 length: 14 amino acids. The CDR3 here is CASSQGQGDHEQYF. Written as DNA, the CDR3 is TGCGCCAGCAGCCAGGGTCAGGGTGATCACGAGCAGTACTTC.

The rearrangement joins TRBV13 to TRBJ2-7, with 8 bases aligning to TRBD2. Trimming removed 5 bases from V and 5 bases from J; junction bases left unmatched: 8. Germline V lookup: CDR1 PRHDT, CDR2 FYEKMQ (reference sequence). The CDR3 consists of 14 residues. The CDR3 loop is CASSASGRTHEQYF. In DNA form, the CDR3 reads TGTGCCAGCAGCGCCAGCGGGAGAACCCACGAGCAGTACTTC. Using reference TRBV13 and TRBJ2-7 for the parts outside the CDR3, the full variable domain is AAGVIQSPRHLIKEKRETATLKCYPIPRHDTVYWYQQGPGQDPQFLISFYEKMQSDKGSIPDRFSAQQFSDYHSELNMSSLELGDSALYFCASSASGRTHEQYFGPGTRLTVT.

The genes are TRBV30 and TRBJ2-7; D is unresolved. The CDR3 spans 11 residues. CDR1 GTSNPN and CDR2 SVGIG come from the germline V gene (reference sequence). Deletions cut 3 bases from V and 4 bases from J, with 7 bases between. The CDR3 is CAWRGSYEQYF. The CDR3 DNA reads as TGTGCCTGGAGGGGCAGTTACGAGCAGTACTTC.

This clonotype was found a few times. The chain couples TRBV25-1 to TRBJ1-2; TRBD1 might be the D (6 bases). The CDR3 is 14 amino acids. Germline loops: CDR1 MGHDK, CDR2 SYGVNS. V was cut by 1 base and J by 8 bases, with 14 bases left in between. The CDR3 DNA reads as TGTGCCAGCAGTGAATCTCGGGGGGGGCAAGGCTACACCTTC. This codes for CASSESRGGQGYTF.

This chain connects TRBV11-2 to TRBJ1-4, with 7 bases that match TRBD1. This CDR3 has 16 amino acids. With 2 bases clipped from V and 8 bases from J, the junction kept 11 bases outside the gene matches. CDR1 is SGHAT, CDR2 FQNNGV, per germline. The CDR3 DNA sequence: TGTGCCAGCAGCTTAAGTATGACAGGGTCAAAGGAAAAACTGTTTTTT. Protein: CASSLSMTGSKEKLFF.

The chain links TRBV3-1 to TRBJ2-5; 7 bases agree with TRBD1. CDR3 length: 17 amino acids. V was pared by 6 bases and J by 3 bases, with 16 bases of the junction left unmatched. Germline V CDR1 and CDR2: LGHDT, YNNKEL (reference sequence). CDR3 in DNA: TGTGCCAGCAGTTCCGACTCCTTGACAGGGATCGAAGAGACCCAGTACTTC. Protein product: CASSSDSLTGIEETQYF.

The gene calls are TRBV20-1 and TRBJ1-1; no firm D call. Germline lookup yields CDR1 DFQATT and CDR2 SNEGSKA (reference sequence). The CDR3 totals 11 residues. Trimming pared 5 bases from V and 3 bases from J, leaving 7 bases between. Written as DNA, the CDR3 is TGCAGTGCTTTGGCGTACACTGAAGCTTTCTTT. Translated: CSALAYTEAFF.

The chain has TRBV19 and TRBJ2-2, with D uncertain. The V gene's germline CDR1 is LNHDA and CDR2 SQIVND (reference sequence). The CDR3 runs to 15 residues. V was cut by 3 bases and J by 4 bases, with 12 bases left in between. DNA of the CDR3: TGTGCCAGTAGTATCGGCGCCCGGAGCACCGGGGAGCTGTTTTTT. Its protein product is CASSIGARSTGELFF.

The V and J genes are TRBV19 and TRBJ1-4; tentative D call: TRBD1 (6 bases). This CDR3 is built from 15 residues. Trimming pared 3 bases from V and 4 bases from J, leaving 12 bases between. Germline V lookup: CDR1 LNHDA, CDR2 SQIVND (reference sequence). CDR3 protein: CASSIRTAFNEKLFF. As DNA, the CDR3 is TGTGCCAGTAGTATCAGGACAGCATTTAATGAAAAACTGTTTTTT.